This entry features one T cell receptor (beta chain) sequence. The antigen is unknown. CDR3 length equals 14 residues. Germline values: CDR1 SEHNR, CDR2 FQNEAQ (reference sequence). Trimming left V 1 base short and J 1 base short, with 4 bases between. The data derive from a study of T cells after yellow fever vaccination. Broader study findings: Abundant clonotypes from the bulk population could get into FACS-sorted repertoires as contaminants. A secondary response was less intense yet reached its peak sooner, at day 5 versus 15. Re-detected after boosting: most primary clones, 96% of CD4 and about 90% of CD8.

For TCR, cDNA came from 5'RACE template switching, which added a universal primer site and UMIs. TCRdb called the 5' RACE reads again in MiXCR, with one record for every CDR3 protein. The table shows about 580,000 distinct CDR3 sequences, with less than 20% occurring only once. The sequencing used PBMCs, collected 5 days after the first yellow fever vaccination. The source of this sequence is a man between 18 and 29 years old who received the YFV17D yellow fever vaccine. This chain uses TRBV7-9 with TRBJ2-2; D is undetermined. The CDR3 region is CASSLDWNTGELFF. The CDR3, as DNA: TGTGCCAGCAGCTTAGACTGGAACACCGGGGAGCTGTTTTTT.